Many counts were recorded for the clone carrying this T cell receptor (beta chain). Its antigen is currently unknown. The CDR3 is cut off 3 residues early in the read; its end comes from the germline J gene. The data originate from a study of T cell clonality in common variable immunodeficiency. General study findings and limits: Common variable immunodeficiency TCR beta sequences reportedly had fewer deletions and N-nucleotide insertions.

The CDR3 is 17 residues long. CDR1 and CDR2 from the germline V gene are DFQATT and SNEGSKA (reference sequence). The V end was cut by 0 bases, the J end by 3 bases, with 18 bases between. This table comes from immunoSEQ multiplex PCR, and its TCRdb copy is limited to in-frame clones, with some not included. The record shows 35,000 to 50,000 clones for this sample, with no singletons present. Caucasian heritage predominated among both patients and controls. Heparinized whole blood, about 5 to 8.5 ml, came from each donor. The clonotype comes from a person aged 18-70 years in good health. The V call is TRBV20-1, the J call TRBJ2-1; TRBD2 is a possible D gene (5 bases). Sequencing was carried out using peripheral blood mononuclear cells. The CDR3 protein is CSARDRGSKVHYNEQFF. CDR3 bases read: TGCAGTGCTAGAGATCGCGGGTCAAAGGTTCACTACAATGAG.